This T cell receptor (beta chain) is from a study of blood T cell repertoires in COVID-19. Study information: Collection of acute and convalescent COVID-19 samples took place in the United States, Italy and Spain.

Germline V gives CDR1 ENHRY, CDR2 SYGVKD. Trimming left V 6 bases short and J 5 bases short, with 10 bases between. This CDR3 spans 12 amino acids. Participants were aged about 18 to 95 years, lived in 24 US areas, and enrolled virtually. Donors were grouped by their self-reported clinical history. Original data processing: Estimates of nucleated cell counts were drawn from the amplification of reference gene primers. Sequencing used immunoSEQ multiplex PCR; TCRdb keeps in-frame clones, though not all of them. The DNA was the basis for D and trimming; V, J and clone size are from that table. The table lists a few hundred thousand clones, 80% to 90% of them singletons.

This clonotype originated in a woman aged 40-49 years with acute COVID-19. The sequenced sample consisted of PBMCs or T cells enriched from blood (not recorded which). The chain is built from TRBV10-3 and TRBJ2-5, with TRBD1 as a possible D gene (5 bases). The CDR3 DNA follows: TGTGCCATCAGCCAAAAGGGGGAGACCCAGTACTTC. Translated: CAISQKGETQYF.